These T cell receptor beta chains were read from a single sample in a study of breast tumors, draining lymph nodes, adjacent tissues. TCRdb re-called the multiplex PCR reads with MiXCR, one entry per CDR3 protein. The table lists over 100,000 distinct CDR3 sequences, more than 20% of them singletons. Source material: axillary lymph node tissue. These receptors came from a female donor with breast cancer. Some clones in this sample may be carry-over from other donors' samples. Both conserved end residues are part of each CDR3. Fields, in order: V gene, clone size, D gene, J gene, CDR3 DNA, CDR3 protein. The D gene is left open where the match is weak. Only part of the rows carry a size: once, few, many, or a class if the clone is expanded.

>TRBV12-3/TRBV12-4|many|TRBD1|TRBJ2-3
TGTGCCAGCAGACAGGGGGCGGGCACAGATACGCAGTATTTT
CASRQGAGTDTQYF
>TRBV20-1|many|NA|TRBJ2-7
TGCAGTGCTAGATCTCTAGAGGTCCTATACGAGCAGTACTTC
CSARSLEVLYEQYF
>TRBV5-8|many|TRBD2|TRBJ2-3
TGTGCCAGCAGCTATGGACTAGCGGGAGGTGCAGATACGCAGTATTTT
CASSYGLAGGADTQYF
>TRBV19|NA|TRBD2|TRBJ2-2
TGTGCCAGTAGCCCCCTGTATGGGAGTCAAACCGGGGGGTTGTTTTTT
CASSPLYGSQTGGLFF
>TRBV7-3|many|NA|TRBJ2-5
TGTGCCAGCAGCTTAAATCTCGGACCGCAAGAGACCCAGTACTTC
CASSLNLGPQETQYF
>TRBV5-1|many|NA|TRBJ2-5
TGCGCCAGCAGCCACCCCCGAGGTCCCAGAAGGCAAGAGACCCAGTACTTC
CASSHPRGPRRQETQYF
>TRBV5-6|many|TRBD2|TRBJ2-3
TGTGCCAGCAGCTTGGGAGGACTAGCCCTAGCAGATACGCAGTATTTT
CASSLGGLALADTQYF
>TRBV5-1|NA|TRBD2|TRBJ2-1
TGCGCCAGCAGCTTCCCGGGGGGAGGGCCCCACAATGAGCAGTTCTTC
CASSFPGGGPHNEQFF
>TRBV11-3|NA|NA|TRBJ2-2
TGTGCCAGCAGCTTAGGGGGGCAGAGCACCGGGGAGCTGTTTTTT
CASSLGGQSTGELFF
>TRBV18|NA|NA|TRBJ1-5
TGTGCCAGCGGACCACTTGGCAATCAGCCCCAGCATTTT
CASGPLGNQPQHF
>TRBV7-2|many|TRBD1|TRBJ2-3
TGTGCCACCACAGGGGAGAGCACAGATACGCAGTATTTT
CATTGESTDTQYF
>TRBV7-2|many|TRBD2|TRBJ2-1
TGTGCCAGCAGCTACCTACCGGGACTAGCCAACAATGAGCAGTTCTTC
CASSYLPGLANNEQFF
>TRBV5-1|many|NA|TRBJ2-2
TGCGCCAGCAGCTACAGTTTGAACACCGGGGAGCTGTTTTTT
CASSYSLNTGELFF
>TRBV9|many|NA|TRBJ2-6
TGTGCCAGCAGCGTAGCTGTCTCTGGGGCCAACGTCCTGACTTTC
CASSVAVSGANVLTF
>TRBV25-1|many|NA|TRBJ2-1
TGTGCCAGCACCGTGGGGGGTGACAATGAGCAGTTCTTC
CASTVGGDNEQFF
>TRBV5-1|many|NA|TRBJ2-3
TGCGCCAGCAGCTTTCCGGAGGGGGCGAAGGATTTTCTCACAGATACGCAGTATTTT
CASSFPEGAKDFLTDTQYF
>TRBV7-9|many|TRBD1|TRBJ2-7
TGTGCCAGCAGCACCCGACAGGGGGCCGAGCAGTACTTC
CASSTRQGAEQYF
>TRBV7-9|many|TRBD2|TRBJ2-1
TGTGCCAGCAGCATAGGACTAGCGGGCCCTTTGGATGAGCAGTTCTTC
CASSIGLAGPLDEQFF
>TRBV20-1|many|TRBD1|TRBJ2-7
TGCAGTGCTAGTTCACTGGACAGGAAGAGCTCCTACGAGCAGTACTTC
CSASSLDRKSSYEQYF
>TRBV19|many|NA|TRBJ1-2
TGTGCCAGTAAGGACTATGGCTACACCTTC
CASKDYGYTF
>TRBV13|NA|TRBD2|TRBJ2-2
TGTGCCAGCGCGCCGGGACTAGCGGGAGCCGGGGAGCTGTTTTTT
CASAPGLAGAGELFF
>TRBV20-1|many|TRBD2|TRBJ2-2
TGCAGTGCGTGGACTAGCGGGAACACCGGGGAGCTGTTTTTT
CSAWTSGNTGELFF
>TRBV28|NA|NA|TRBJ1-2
TGTGCCAGCAGCAGAGACGGCTACACCTTC
CASSRDGYTF
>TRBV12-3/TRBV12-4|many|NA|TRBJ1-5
TGTGCCAGCAGTTTAGGAGGGGGTCTCAATCAGCCCCAGCATTTT
CASSLGGGLNQPQHF
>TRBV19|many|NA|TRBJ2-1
TGTGCCAGTAGTAGCCAGGGCGAGTTGAATGAGCAGTTCTTC
CASSSQGELNEQFF
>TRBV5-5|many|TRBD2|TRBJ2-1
TGTGCCAGCAGCCCCCTAGCCGCGGGAGGCCACAATGAGCAGTTCTTC
CASSPLAAGGHNEQFF
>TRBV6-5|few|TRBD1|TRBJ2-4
TGTGCCACCACAGGGGGAGCCAAAAACATTCAGTACTTC
CATTGGAKNIQYF
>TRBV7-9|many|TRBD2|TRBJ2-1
TGTGCCAGCAGCTTGGGGACTAGCGGGAACGATGAGCAGTTCTTC
CASSLGTSGNDEQFF
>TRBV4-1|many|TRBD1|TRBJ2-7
TGCGCCAGCAGCCGGGACAGGCTCTACGAGCAGTACTTC
CASSRDRLYEQYF
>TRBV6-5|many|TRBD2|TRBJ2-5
TGTGCCAGCAGTCCAGGGACTATTAGAGTGGCCCAGTACTTC
CASSPGTIRVAQYF
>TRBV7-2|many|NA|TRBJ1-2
TGTGCCAGCAGCTTAGCTGCCGCCGCAGGCTATGGCTACACCTTC
CASSLAAAAGYGYTF
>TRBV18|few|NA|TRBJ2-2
TGTGCCAGCTCACAAGGGAAACGGTCCGGGGAGCTGTTTTTT
CASSQGKRSGELFF
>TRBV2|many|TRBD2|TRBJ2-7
TGTGCCAGCAGGGATAGCGGGAGGGCCCCCTACGAGCAGTACTTC
CASRDSGRAPYEQYF
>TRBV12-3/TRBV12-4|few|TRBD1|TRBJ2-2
TGTGCCAGCAGGACAGGGGGCGTTTTGATGAACACCGGGGAGCTGTTTTTT
CASRTGGVLMNTGELFF
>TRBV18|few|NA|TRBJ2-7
TGTGCCAGCTCACCTTCCACGGGGGTAACCTACGAGCAGTACTTC
CASSPSTGVTYEQYF
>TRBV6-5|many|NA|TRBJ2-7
TGTGCCAGCACCGGACATTCCCGCTACGAGCAGTACTTC
CASTGHSRYEQYF